Sequencing of this TCR beta chain was carried out in a study of cytomegalovirus exposure and HLA in healthy donors. Trimming stripped 3 bases from V and 3 bases from J, with 11 bases between. Germline V gene sequence: CDR1 MNHEY, CDR2 SMNVEV (reference sequence). The CDR3 totals 14 residues. Notes on this clone: Antigen: not known.

Findings and limits, study-wide: Prior analysis indicated that the majority of TCR beta V segments exhibited productivity approximately 90% or approximately 30% of the time.

PCR was performed using 60 Vbeta and 13 Jbeta primers. In the study's own analysis: Later work found roughly 80 million unique TCR beta chains, with about 10 million shared. Produced via immunoSEQ multiplex PCR; TCRdb's table is partial and in-frame only. The V and J calls and clone size are taken from that table; D and trimming were inferred from the DNA. The sample carries approximately 180,000 clones, roughly 13% recorded once. The chain carries TRBV27 and TRBJ2-5; weak D call: TRBD2 (5 bases). The sequence came from a man over 45 in good health and CMV-seropositive. Input material: PBMCs. This chain's CDR3 is CASSLRAGEETQYF. Written as DNA, the CDR3 is TGTGCCAGCAGTTTGAGGGCCGGGGAAGAGACCCAGTACTTC.